This T cell receptor beta chain stems from a study of CD4+ T cells in melanoma. Findings and caveats of the study: CD8+ T cell, macrophage and B cell function reportedly correlated with neoantigen-specific CD4+ T cells. Neoantigen-specific CD4+ T cells in melanoma reportedly had diverse differentiation states.

Some clones are missing from TCRdb's copy, which holds only in-frame ones; the method was immunoSEQ multiplex PCR. This table has roughly 13,000 clones, over 65% appearing once. To note about this clone: What it binds is unknown.

Germline CDR1 is SGHRS and CDR2 is YFSETQ. The V gene end was trimmed by 0 bases and the J gene end by 6 bases; junction bases not matched to a gene: 7. This CDR3 is 15 amino acids long. This sequence was found in a human donor with melanoma. The specimen sequenced was cells from a culture (not recorded whether cultured in vitro). This rearrangement joins TRBV5-1 to TRBJ1-2; 8 bases map to TRBD1. The DNA of the CDR3 is TGCGCCAGCAGCTTGGGGACAGGGTTGAGTGATGGCTACACCTTC. Translation gives CASSLGTGLSDGYTF.